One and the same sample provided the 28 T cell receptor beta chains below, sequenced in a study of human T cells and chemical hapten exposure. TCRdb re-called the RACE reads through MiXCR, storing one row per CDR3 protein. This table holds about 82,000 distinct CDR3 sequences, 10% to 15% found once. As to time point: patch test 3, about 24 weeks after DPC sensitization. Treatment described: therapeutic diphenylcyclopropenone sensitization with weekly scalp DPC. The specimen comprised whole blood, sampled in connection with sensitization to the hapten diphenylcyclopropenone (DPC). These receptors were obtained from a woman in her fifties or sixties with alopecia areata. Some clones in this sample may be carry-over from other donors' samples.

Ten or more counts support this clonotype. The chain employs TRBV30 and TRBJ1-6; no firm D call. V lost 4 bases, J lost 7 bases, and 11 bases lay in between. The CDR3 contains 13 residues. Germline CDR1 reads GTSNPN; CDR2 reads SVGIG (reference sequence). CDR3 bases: TGTGCCTGGAACCTGATGGGGAATTCACCCCTCCACTTT. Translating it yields CAWNLMGNSPLHF.

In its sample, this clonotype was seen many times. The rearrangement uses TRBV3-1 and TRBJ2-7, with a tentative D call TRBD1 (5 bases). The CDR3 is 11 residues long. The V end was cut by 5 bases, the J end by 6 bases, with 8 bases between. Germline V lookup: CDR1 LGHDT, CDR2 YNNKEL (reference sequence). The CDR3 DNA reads TGTGCCAGCAGCGATAGGGGCGAGCAGTACTTC. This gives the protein CASSDRGEQYF.

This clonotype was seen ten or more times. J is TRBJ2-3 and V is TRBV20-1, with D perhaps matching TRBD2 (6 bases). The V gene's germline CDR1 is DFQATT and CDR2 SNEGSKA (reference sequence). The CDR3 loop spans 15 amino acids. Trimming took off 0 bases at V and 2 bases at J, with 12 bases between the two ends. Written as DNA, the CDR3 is TGCAGTGCTAGAGATTGGGGCGGGATCACAGATACGCAGTATTTT. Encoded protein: CSARDWGGITDTQYF.

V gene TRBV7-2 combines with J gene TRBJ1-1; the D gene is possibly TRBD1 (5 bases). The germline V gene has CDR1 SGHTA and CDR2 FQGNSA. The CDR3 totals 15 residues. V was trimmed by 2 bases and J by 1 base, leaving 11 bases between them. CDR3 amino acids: CASSLIGAGNTEAFF. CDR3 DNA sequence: TGTGCCAGCAGCTTAATCGGGGCAGGGAACACTGAAGCTTTCTTT.

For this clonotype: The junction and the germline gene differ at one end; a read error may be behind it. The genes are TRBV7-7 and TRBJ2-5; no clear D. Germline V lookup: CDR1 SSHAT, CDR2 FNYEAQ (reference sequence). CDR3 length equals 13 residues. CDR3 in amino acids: CASSLGIAGTQYF. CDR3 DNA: TGTGCTAGCAGCTTAGGAATTGCTGGGACCCAGTACTTC.

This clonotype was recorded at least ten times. CDR3 protein: CAISGAGPGLAEQYF. The CDR3 nucleotides read TGTGCCATCAGTGGTGCAGGCCCCGGCCTCGCCGAGCAGTACTTC. This chain links TRBV10-3 with TRBJ2-7; D not certain. V was cut by 4 bases and J by 6 bases, with 19 bases left in between. Germline lookup yields CDR1 ENHRY and CDR2 SYGVKD. The CDR3 runs 15 residues.

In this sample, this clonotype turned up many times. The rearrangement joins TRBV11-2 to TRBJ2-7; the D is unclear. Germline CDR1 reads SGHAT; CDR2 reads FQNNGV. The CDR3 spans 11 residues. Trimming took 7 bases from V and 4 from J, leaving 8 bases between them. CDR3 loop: CASTDRYEQYF. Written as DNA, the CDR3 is TGTGCCAGCACCGACCGTTACGAGCAGTACTTC.

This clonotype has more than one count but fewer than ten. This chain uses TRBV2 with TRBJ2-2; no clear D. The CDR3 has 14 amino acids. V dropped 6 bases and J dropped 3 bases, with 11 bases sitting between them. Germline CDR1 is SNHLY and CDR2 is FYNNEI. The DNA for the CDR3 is TGTGCCAGCAGAGAAATTATCCACACCGGGGAGCTGTTTTTT. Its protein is CASREIIHTGELFF. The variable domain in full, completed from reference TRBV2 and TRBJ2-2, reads EPEVTQTPSHQVTQMGQEVILRCVPISNHLYFYWYRQILGQKVEFLVSFYNNEISEKSEIFDDQFSVERPDGSNFTLKIRSTKLEDSAMYFCASREIIHTGELFFGEGSRLTVL.

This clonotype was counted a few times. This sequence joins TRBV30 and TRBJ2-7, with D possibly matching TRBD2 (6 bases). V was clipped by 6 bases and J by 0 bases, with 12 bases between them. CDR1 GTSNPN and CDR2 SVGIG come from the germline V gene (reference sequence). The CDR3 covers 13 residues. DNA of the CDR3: TGTGCCTGCCGGGACTTCCCCTCCTACGAGCAGTACTTC. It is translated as CACRDFPSYEQYF. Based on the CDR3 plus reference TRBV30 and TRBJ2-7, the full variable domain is SQTIHQWPATLVQPVGSPLSLECTVEGTSNPNLYWYRQAAGRGLQLLFYSVGIGQISSEVPQNLSASRPQDRQFILSSKKLLLSDSGFYLCACRDFPSYEQYFGPGTRLTVT.

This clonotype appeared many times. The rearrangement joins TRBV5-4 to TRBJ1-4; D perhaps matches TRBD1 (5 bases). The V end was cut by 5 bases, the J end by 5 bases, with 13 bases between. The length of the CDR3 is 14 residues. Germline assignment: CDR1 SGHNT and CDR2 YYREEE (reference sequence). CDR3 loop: CASSSGRANEKLFF. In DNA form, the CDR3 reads TGTGCCAGCAGTTCGGGACGCGCAAATGAAAAACTGTTTTTT.

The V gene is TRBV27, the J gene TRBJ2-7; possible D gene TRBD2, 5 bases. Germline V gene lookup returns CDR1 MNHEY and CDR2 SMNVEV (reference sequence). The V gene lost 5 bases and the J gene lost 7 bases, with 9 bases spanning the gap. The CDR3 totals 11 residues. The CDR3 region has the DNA TGTGCCAGCAGTATACTAGGGGAGCAGTACTTC. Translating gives CASSILGEQYF.

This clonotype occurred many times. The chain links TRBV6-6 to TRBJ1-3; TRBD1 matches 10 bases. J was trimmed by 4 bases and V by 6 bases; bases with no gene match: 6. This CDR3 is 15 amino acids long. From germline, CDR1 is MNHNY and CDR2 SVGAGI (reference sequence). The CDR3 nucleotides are TGTGCCAGCAGCCTTGACAGGGGGCGAGGAAACACCATATATTTT. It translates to CASSLDRGRGNTIYF.

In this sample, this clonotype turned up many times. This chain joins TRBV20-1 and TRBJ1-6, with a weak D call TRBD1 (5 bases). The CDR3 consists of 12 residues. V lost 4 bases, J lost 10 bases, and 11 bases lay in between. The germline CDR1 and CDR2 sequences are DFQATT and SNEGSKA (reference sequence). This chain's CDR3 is CSAKTGESPLHF. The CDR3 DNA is TGCAGTGCTAAGACGGGGGAGTCACCCCTCCACTTT.

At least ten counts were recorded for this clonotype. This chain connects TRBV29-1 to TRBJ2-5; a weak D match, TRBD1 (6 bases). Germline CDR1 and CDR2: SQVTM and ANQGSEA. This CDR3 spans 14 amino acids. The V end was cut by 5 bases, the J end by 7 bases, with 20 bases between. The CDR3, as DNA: TGCAGCGTTAGCACCGGGACATGGGTCAGGACCCAGTACTTC. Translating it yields CSVSTGTWVRTQYF.

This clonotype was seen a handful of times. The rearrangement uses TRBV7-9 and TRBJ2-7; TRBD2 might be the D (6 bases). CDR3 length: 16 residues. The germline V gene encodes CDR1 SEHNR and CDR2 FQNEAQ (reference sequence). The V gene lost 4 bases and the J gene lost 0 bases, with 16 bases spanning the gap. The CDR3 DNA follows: TGTGCCAGCAGCTCTTCAGCGGGCCCAGCCTCCTACGAGCAGTACTTC. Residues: CASSSSAGPASYEQYF.

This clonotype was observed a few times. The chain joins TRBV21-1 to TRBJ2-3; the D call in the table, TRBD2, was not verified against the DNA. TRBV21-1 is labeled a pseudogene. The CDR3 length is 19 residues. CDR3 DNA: TGTGCCAGCAGCGCCCAAAAGGGGAGTTGCGGGAAACTGGCAGATACGCAGTATTTT. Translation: CASSAQKGSCGKLADTQYF.

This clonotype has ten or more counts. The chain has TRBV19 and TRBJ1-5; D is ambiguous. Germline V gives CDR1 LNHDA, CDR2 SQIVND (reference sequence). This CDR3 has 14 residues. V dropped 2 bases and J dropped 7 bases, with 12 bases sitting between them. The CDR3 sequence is CASSIRWTEQPQHF. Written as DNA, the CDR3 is TGTGCCAGTAGTATACGCTGGACGGAACAGCCCCAGCATTTT. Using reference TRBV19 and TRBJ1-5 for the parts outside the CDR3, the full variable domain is DGGITQSPKYLFRKEGQNVTLSCEQNLNHDAMYWYRQDPGQGLRLIYYSQIVNDFQKGDIAEGYSVSREKKESFPLTVTSAQKNPTAFYLCASSIRWTEQPQHFGDGTRLSIL.

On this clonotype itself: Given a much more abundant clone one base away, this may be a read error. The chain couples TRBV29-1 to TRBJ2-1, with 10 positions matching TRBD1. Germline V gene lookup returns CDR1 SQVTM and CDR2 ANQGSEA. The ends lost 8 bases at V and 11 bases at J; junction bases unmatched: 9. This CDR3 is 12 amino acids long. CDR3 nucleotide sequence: TGCAGCACCGGGACAGGGGCGCATAAGCAGTTCTTC. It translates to CSTGTGAHKQFF.

The CDR3 protein is CASSGYGSSYEQYF. In DNA form, the CDR3 reads TGTGCCAGCAGTGGTTACGGAAGCTCCTACGAGCAGTACTTC. The rearrangement links TRBV6-1 to TRBJ2-7; no reliable D call. CDR3 length equals 14 residues. CDR1 is MNHNS, CDR2 SASEGT, per germline. Trimming removed 4 bases from V and 0 bases from J, with 10 bases in between.

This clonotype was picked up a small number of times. The CDR3 DNA reads TGCAGCGTTTTCTTTACGAACACTGAAGCTTTCTTT. Protein product: CSVFFTNTEAFF. The V call is TRBV29-1, the J call TRBJ1-1, with unresolved D. Per germline, CDR1 SQVTM and CDR2 ANQGSEA. This CDR3 comprises 12 residues. Trimming removed 5 bases from V and 1 base from J, with 8 bases in between.

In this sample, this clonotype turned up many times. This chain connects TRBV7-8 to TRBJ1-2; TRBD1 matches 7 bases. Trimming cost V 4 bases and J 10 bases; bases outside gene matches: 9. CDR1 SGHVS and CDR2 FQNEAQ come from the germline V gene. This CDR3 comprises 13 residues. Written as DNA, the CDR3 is TGTGCCAGCAGCTCGGACAAAGGGGGCGTCTACACCTTC. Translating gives CASSSDKGGVYTF. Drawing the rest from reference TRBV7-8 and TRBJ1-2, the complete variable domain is GAGVSQSPRYKVAKRGQDVALRCDPISGHVSLFWYQQALGQGPEFLTYFQNEAQLDKSGLPSDRFFAERPEGSVSTLKIQRTQQEDSAVYLCASSSDKGGVYTFGSGTRLTVV.

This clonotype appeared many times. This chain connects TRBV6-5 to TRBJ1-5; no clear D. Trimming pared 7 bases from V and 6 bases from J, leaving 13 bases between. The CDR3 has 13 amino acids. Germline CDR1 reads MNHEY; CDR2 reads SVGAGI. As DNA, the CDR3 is TGTGCCAGCACCCCCTCTTGGGGTCAGCCCCAGCATTTT. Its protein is CASTPSWGQPQHF.

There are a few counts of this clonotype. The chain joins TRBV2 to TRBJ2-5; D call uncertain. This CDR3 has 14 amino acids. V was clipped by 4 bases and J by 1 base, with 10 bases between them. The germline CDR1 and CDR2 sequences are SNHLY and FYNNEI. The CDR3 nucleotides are TGTGCCAGCAGTGGGCTGACCCGCCAAGAGACCCAGTACTTC. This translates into CASSGLTRQETQYF.

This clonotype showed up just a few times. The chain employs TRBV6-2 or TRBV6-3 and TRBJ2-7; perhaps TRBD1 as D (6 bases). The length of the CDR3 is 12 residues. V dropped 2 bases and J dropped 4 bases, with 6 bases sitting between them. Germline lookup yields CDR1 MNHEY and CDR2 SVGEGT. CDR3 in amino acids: CASSYTGYEQYF. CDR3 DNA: TGTGCCAGCAGTTACACAGGGTACGAGCAGTACTTC.

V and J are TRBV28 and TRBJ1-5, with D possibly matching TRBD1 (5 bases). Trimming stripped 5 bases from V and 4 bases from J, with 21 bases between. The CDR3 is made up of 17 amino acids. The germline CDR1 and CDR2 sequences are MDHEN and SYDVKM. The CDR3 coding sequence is TGTGCCAGCAGTCTAGCCTCCGGGACTCAGGGAAATCAGCCCCAGCATTTT. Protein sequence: CASSLASGTQGNQPQHF.

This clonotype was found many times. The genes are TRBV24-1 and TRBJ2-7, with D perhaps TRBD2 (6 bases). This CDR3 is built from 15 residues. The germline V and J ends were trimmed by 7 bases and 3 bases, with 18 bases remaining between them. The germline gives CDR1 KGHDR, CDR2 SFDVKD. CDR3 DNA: TGTGCCACCAGCCCCTCCGGCGGGGTGGTCTACGAGCAGTACTTC. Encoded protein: CATSPSGGVVYEQYF.

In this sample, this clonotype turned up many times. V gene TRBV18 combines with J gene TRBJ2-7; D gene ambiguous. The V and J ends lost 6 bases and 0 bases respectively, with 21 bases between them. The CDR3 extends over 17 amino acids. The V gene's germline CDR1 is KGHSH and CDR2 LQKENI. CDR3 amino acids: CASSLLGASISSYEQYF. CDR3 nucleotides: TGTGCCAGCTCCCTCCTTGGAGCTTCGATTAGCTCCTACGAGCAGTACTTC.

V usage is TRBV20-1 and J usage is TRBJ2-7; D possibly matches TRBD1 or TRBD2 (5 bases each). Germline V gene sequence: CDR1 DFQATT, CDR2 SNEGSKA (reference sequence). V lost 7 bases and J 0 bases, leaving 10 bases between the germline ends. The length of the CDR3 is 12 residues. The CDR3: CSGGVSSYEQYF. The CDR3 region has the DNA TGCAGTGGAGGGGTTAGCTCCTACGAGCAGTACTTC.